The 6 T cell receptor beta chains below all came from one sample that was sequenced in a study of blood T cell repertoires in COVID-19. Assay used: immunoSEQ multiplex PCR; TCRdb lists only in-frame clones, some missing. The sample carries about 93,000 clones, roughly 90% recorded once. Sequenced material: peripheral blood. These receptors came from a human donor with active COVID-19. The donor label of this sample is uncertain.

This chain links TRBV4-3 with TRBJ2-3; a weak D match, TRBD2 (7 bases). Germline CDR1 is LGHNA and CDR2 is YSLEER. CDR3 size: 15 residues. V dropped 4 bases and J dropped 6 bases, with 17 bases sitting between them. This CDR3 is CASSLRGGAADTQYF. CDR3 DNA sequence: TGCGCCAGCAGCCTGAGGGGGGGGGCCGCGGATACGCAGTATTTT.

The chain has TRBV7-6 and TRBJ2-7, with D perhaps matching TRBD1 (6 bases). The CDR3 has 15 amino acids. Germline-derived CDR1 and CDR2 are SGHVS and FNYEAQ. V lost 1 base and J 0 bases, leaving 10 bases between the germline ends. The DNA for the CDR3 is TGTGCCAGCAGCTTAGGACAGGTTTCCTCCTACGAGCAGTACTTC. This gives the protein CASSLGQVSSYEQYF.

The chain employs TRBV5-5 and TRBJ1-6, with 8 positions matching TRBD1. V trimming: 2 bases; J trimming: 7 bases; junction bases outside the gene matches: 8. Germline V gene lookup returns CDR1 SGHKS and CDR2 YYEKEE (reference sequence). The CDR3 contains 16 residues. The CDR3 region has the DNA TGTGCCAGCAGCTTCCTAGGACAGGGCGTAAATTCACCCCTCCACTTT. Residues: CASSFLGQGVNSPLHF.

The chain is built from TRBV6-5 and TRBJ2-5, with 11 bases matching TRBD2. V shed 5 bases and J 5 bases; nucleotides not matched to a gene: 4. Germline V gene sequence: CDR1 MNHEY, CDR2 SVGAGI. The CDR3 has 14 amino acids. The CDR3 DNA reads as TGTGCCAGCAGTAGGACTAGCGGGTGGGAGACCCAGTACTTC. Protein: CASSRTSGWETQYF.

J is TRBJ1-2 and V is TRBV4-1; TRBD1 is a possible D gene (5 bases). Per the germline V gene, CDR1 is MGHRA and CDR2 is YSYEKL. The CDR3 spans 15 residues. V lost 1 base, J lost 4 bases, and 13 bases lay in between. The CDR3 is CASSQGDDSFYGYTF. CDR3 sequence (DNA): TGCGCCAGCAGCCAAGGGGATGACAGTTTCTATGGCTACACCTTC.

This chain connects TRBV3-1 (or the pseudogene TRBV3-2) to TRBJ1-2; D not resolved. V lost 4 bases, J lost 4 bases, and 13 bases lay in between. The CDR3 covers 14 residues. Germline V gene lookup returns CDR1 LGHDT and CDR2 YNNKEL (reference sequence). The CDR3 here is CASSPDSFSYGYTF. The CDR3 DNA is TGTGCCAGCAGCCCGGACTCCTTCTCCTATGGCTACACCTTC.